One T cell receptor (beta chain) is described in this entry. These data are taken from a study of blood T cell repertoires in COVID-19. Trimming cost V 2 bases and J 6 bases, with 16 bases left between them. The CDR3 contains 15 residues. Per germline, CDR1 MDHEN and CDR2 SYDVKM. Libraries were prepared by immunoSEQ multiplex PCR; TCRdb keeps only in-frame clonotypes and omits some of them. Of some 150,000 clones in the sample, around 81% were seen once. This TCR derives from an older woman with active or convalescent COVID-19. Input material: peripheral blood. The rearrangement links TRBV28 to TRBJ1-2; no clear D. The DNA for the CDR3 is TGTGCCAGCAGTTTAGCGGTGAAGAGGGCGGATGGCTACACCTTC. Its translation: CASSLAVKRADGYTF.